This TCR beta chain came from a study of T-cell memory formation after mild COVID-19 (dated by TCRdb to the early 2020s). The study in broad terms: Most TCR sequence clusters were specific to one of the two donors. Longitudinal TCRalpha and TCRbeta repertoire sequencing tracked T-cell clones expanding and contracting after mild COVID-19 in two donors. The cohort was made up of two young adult volunteers, one female and one male, who were previously healthy.

General study outcomes and caveats: Clones that contracted from day 15 to 85 showed balanced CD4/CD8 phenotypes, whereas a second wave of clones that expanded from day 15 to 37 leaned towards CD4+. The detection of some responding clones in pre-infection memory suggests that pre-existing cross-reactive memory T cells joined the SARS-CoV-2 response. SARS-CoV-2 specificity of the second-wave clones peaking on day 37 was not confirmed. Contracting CD4+ clones were located mainly in the CM and EM memory subsets, whereas CD8+ clones were found to be enriched in EMRA. The study covered only two mild cases, and larger cohorts including severe cases with pre-infection samples were considered necessary.

Reading from cysteine to phenylalanine, the CDR3 counts 13 amino acids. CDR3 DNA is the only sequence kept; it has 39 bases, read in frame from the first base. The junction carries 12 bases between V and J, which are trimmed by 7 bases and 3 bases respectively. The germline V gene (reference sequence) specifies SEHNR as CDR1 and FQNEAQ as CDR2. Sequencing was performed on an Illumina NovaSeq 6000. TCRalpha and TCRbeta cDNA libraries were constructed by 5'RACE with constant-segment primers, with sample barcodes and unique molecular identifiers being introduced. Trizol reagent was used to extract RNA from every sample. Libraries were amplified in two PCR steps, with a second sample barcode and Illumina TruSeq adapters added in the second step. Sequencing of the libraries was done on an Illumina NovaSeq, producing 2 x 150 bp paired-end reads. As for how the authors treated the data: The reads were demultiplexed and collapsed into UMI-guided consensus sequences using migec v1.2.7. Using mixcr v2.1.11, the UMI consensuses were aligned to TRA and TRB V and J templates and assembled into clonotypes. A clonotype was counted as expanded or contracted only when both edgeR and NoisET called the clonotype significant, with the noise models trained on biological replicates. edgeR calls used a false discovery rate-adjusted p below 0.01 and a log2 fold-change threshold of 1. As an exploratory analysis of dynamics, max-normalized trajectories of the 1000 most abundant clonotypes were examined with PCA combined with hierarchical clustering. Separately sequenced CD4+ and CD8+ repertoires were used to assign the CD4 or CD8 phenotype of responding clones. TCRdb reprocessed the public reads (quality trimming at Q25 with fastp, clone calling with MiXCR) and kept in-frame beta chains. Each entry is one CDR3 protein sequence, shown with its most common DNA and genes. It is TCRdb's table, rather than the study itself, that gives the V and J calls and clone size. The sample has 250,000 to 300,000 distinct CDR3 sequences on record, about 17% of them singletons. The ten top clones hold roughly 20% of the sample.

As regards this clonotype: No antigen is known for it. No much larger clonotype is one base removed from it; base qualities were not supplied.

Ficoll-Paque density gradient centrifugation was the method used to isolate PBMCs. The chain is assembled from TRBV7-9 and TRBJ1-1; the D gene is perhaps TRBD1, on 5 matching bases. Sequenced sample: PBMCs or a T cell subset sorted from them (not recorded which). The receptor was isolated from a man between 18 and 35 years old who had mild COVID-19 (a few samples of this study predate the infection). The sample titles of this study are shuffled in the database, so cell type and time point are left out; the donor was told from shared clones. The CDR3 reads CASTPRGYTEAFF. At the DNA level, the sequence is TGTGCCAGCACGCCCCGGGGGTACACTGAAGCTTTCTTT.